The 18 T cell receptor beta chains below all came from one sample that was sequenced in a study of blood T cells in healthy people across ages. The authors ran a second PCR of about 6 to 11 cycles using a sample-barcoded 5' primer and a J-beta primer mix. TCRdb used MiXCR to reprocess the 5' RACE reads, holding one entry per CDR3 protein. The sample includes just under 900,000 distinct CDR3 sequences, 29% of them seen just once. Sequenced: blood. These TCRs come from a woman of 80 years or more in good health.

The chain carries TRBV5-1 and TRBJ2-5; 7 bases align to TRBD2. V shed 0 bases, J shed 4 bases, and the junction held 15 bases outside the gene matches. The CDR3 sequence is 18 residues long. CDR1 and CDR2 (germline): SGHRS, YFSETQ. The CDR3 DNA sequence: TGCGCCAGCAGCTTGGGCCCATCTAGCGGACGAAGGGGAGAGACCCAGTACTTC. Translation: CASSLGPSSGRRGETQYF.

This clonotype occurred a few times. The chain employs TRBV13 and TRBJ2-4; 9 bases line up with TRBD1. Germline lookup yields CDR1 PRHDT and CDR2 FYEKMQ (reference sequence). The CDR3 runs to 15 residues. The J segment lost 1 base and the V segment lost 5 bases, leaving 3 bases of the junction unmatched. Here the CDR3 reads CASSGQGKAKNIQYF. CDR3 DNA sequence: TGTGCCAGCAGCGGACAGGGGAAGGCCAAAAACATTCAGTACTTC.

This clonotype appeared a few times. Here the CDR3 DNA reads TGCAGTGCTAGCATCGGCCAGGGGGGCAATCAGCCCCAGCATTTT. It is translated as CSASIGQGGNQPQHF. The chain employs TRBV20-1 and TRBJ1-5; 7 nucleotides match TRBD1. The V gene's germline CDR1 is DFQATT and CDR2 SNEGSKA (reference sequence). The CDR3 is 15 amino acids. The V segment lost 3 bases and the J segment 2 bases; nucleotides outside the gene matches: 7.

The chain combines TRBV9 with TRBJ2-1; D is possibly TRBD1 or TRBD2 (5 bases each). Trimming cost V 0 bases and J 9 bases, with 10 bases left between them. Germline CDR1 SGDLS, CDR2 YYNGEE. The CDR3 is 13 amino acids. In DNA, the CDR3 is TGTGCCAGCAGCGTAGCTGAGGGGTTTGAGCAGTTCTTC. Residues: CASSVAEGFEQFF.

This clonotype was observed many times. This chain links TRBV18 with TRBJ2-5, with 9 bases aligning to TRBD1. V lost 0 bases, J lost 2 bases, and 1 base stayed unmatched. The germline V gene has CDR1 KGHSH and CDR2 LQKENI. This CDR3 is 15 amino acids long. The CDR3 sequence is CASSPPGTGQETQYF. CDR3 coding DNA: TGTGCCAGCTCACCACCTGGGACAGGGCAAGAGACCCAGTACTTC.

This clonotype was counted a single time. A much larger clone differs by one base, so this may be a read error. CDR3 DNA: TGTGCCAGCACAAGGGGCTCTACCTCCTACGGGCAGTACTTC. It yields the protein CASTRGSTSYGQYF. J is TRBJ2-7 and V is TRBV7-9; D perhaps matches TRBD1 (5 bases). The CDR3 is 14 amino acids. The germline CDR1 and CDR2 sequences are SEHNR and FQNEAQ (reference sequence).

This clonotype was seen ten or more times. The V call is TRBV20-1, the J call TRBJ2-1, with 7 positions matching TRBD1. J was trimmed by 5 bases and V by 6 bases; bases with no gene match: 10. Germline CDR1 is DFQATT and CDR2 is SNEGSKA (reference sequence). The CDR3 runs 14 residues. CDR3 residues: CSALRGRGDNEQFF. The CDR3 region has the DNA TGCAGTGCCTTGAGGGGGCGTGGGGACAATGAGCAGTTCTTC.

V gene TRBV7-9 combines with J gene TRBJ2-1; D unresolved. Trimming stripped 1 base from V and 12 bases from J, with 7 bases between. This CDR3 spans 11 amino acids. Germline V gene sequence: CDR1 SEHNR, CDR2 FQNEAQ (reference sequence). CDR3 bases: TGTGCCAGCAGCTTAGGGCGTGGGCAGTTCTTC. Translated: CASSLGRGQFF.

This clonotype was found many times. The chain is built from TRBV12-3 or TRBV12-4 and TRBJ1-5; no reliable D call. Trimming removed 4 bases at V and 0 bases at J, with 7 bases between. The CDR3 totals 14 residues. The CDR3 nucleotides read TGTGCCAGCAGTTCGGTAACTAGCAATCAGCCCCAGCATTTT. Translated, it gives CASSSVTSNQPQHF.

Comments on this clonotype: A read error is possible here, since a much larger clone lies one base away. CDR3 sequence reads: CASSPDRGAVSYEQFF. The CDR3 region has the DNA TGTGCCAGCAGTCCCGACAGGGGCGCGGTATCTTATGAGCAGTTCTTC. V gene TRBV28 combines with J gene TRBJ2-1; 8 nucleotides align to TRBD1. CDR3 length equals 16 residues. The ends lost 5 bases at V and 8 bases at J; junction bases unmatched: 14. Germline-derived CDR1 and CDR2 are MDHEN and SYDVKM. The full variable domain, rest sourced from reference TRBV28 and TRBJ2-1, is DVKVTQSSRYLVKRTGEKVFLECVQDMDHENMFWYRQDPGLGLRLIYFSYDVKMKEKGDIPEGYSVSREKKERFSLILESASTNQTSMYLCASSPDRGAVSYEQFFGPGTRLTVL.

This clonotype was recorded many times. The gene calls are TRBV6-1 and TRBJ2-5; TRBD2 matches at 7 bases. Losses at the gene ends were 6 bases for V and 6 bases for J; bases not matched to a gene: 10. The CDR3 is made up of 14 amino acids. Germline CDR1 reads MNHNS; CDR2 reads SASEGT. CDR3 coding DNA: TGTGCCAGCAGGCTGCGGGGGAATGGGAAGACCCAGTACTTC. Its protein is CASRLRGNGKTQYF.

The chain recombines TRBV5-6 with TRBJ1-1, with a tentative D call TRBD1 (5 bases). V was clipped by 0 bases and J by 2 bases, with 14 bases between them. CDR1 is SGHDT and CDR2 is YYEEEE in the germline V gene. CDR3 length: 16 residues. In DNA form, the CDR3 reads TGTGCCAGCAGCTTGGGGCCGACAGCCGAAAACACTGAAGCTTTCTTT. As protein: CASSLGPTAENTEAFF.

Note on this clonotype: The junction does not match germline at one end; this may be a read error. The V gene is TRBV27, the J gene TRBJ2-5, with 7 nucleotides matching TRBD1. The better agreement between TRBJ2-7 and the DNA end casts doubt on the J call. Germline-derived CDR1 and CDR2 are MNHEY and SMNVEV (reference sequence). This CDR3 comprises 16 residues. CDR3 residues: CVSSRTGEPTRGEQYF. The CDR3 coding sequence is TGTGTCAGCAGCCGAACAGGGGAGCCTACGAGAGGCGAGCAGTACTTC.

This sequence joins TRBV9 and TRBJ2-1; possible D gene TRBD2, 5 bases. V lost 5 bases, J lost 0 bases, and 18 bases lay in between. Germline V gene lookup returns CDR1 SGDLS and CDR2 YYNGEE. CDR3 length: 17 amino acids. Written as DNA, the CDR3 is TGTGCCAGCAGTGAGTCGTGGGGAGATAGCTCCTACAATGAGCAGTTCTTC. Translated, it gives CASSESWGDSSYNEQFF.

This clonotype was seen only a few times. CDR3 region: CASLGGMTSGTEAFF. The CDR3 DNA reads as TGTGCCAGCTTAGGAGGTATGACCTCTGGCACTGAAGCTTTCTTT. The rearrangement links TRBV12-3 or TRBV12-4 to TRBJ1-1; D call uncertain. The CDR3 length is 15 residues. Deletions cut 8 bases from V and 4 bases from J, with 20 bases between.

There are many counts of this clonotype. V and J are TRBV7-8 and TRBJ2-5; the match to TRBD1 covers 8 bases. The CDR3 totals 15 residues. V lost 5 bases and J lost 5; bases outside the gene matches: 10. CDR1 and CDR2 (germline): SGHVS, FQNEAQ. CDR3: CASSRAGQGSETQYF. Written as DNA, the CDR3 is TGTGCCAGCAGCCGCGCCGGACAGGGCTCGGAGACCCAGTACTTC.

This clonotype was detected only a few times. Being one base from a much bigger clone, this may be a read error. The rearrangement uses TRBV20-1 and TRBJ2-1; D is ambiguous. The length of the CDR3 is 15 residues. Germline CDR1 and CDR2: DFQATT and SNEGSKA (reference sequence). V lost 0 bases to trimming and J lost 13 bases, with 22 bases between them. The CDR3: CSARDKGRIQETQFF. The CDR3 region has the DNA TGCAGTGCTAGAGATAAAGGCAGAATCCAAGAGACCCAGTTCTTC.

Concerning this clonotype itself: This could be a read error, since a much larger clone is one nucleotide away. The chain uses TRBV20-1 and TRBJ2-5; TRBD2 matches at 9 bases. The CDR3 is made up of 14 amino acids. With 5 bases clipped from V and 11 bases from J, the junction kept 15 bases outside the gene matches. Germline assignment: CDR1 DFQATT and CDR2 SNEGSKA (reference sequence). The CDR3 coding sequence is TGCAGTGCTTCCGGGACTAGCCCCTACAATGAGCAGTACTTC. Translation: CSASGTSPYNEQYF.